The T cell receptor (beta chain) described here comes from a study of T cells in Graves' hyperthyroidism and ophthalmopathy. Hyperthyroidism had been newly diagnosed in patients aged 18 to 65, and its duration was under 2 months. Germline CDR1 is DFQATT and CDR2 is SNEGSKA (reference sequence). V was pared by 0 bases and J by 1 base, with 5 bases of the junction left unmatched. The CDR3 loop spans 15 amino acids. TCR beta CDR3 region amplification was performed from RNA transcripts. HTBI primers were the set used in a first-round RT-PCR of the TCR CDR3. A single record per CDR3 protein comes from TCRdb applying MiXCR to the multiplex PCR reads. Here the sample spans roughly 740,000 distinct CDR3 sequences, around 15% being singletons.

The sample consisted of blood. The receptor was isolated from a man younger than 30 with Graves' hyperthyroidism. The J gene is TRBJ1-1, the V gene TRBV20-1, with 7 bases fitting TRBD1. The CDR3 region is CSAREADRSNTEAFF. The CDR3 DNA sequence: TGCAGTGCTAGAGAAGCGGACAGGTCGAACACTGAAGCTTTCTTT.